This entry lists 29 T cell receptor beta chains sequenced from one sample in a study of blood T cell repertoires in COVID-19. The assay was immunoSEQ multiplex PCR, and TCRdb's table has in-frame clones only and misses some. The sample includes about 110,000 clones, 88% seen only once; the top ten take 3% to 4%. Specimen: peripheral blood. The receptor source for this set is a woman aged 45-65 years with acute or convalescent COVID-19.

The chain uses TRBV6-2 or TRBV6-3 and TRBJ2-7; 9 bases map to TRBD2. Germline V gene lookup returns CDR1 MNHEY and CDR2 SVGEGT. The V and J ends lost 6 bases and 7 bases, in that order; junction bases with no gene match: 19. The CDR3 covers 17 residues. The CDR3 loop reads CASSRVSSGSLLREQYF. The CDR3 DNA reads as TGTGCCAGCAGCCGGGTGAGTAGCGGGAGCCTACTTCGAGAGCAGTACTTC.

This clone was detected only once. J is TRBJ1-2 and V is TRBV5-1; D is ambiguous. Trimming pared 5 bases from V and 2 bases from J, leaving 10 bases between. Per the germline V gene, CDR1 is SGHRS and CDR2 is YFSETQ. This CDR3 spans 13 amino acids. The CDR3, as DNA: TGCGCCAGCAGTCTCTCTACGAACTATGGCTACACCTTC. As protein: CASSLSTNYGYTF.

The chain uses TRBV2 and TRBJ2-7; 9 bases line up with TRBD1. This CDR3 contains 17 residues. The junction had 12 bases not matched to a gene; V was cut back by 3 bases and J by 3 bases. The germline V gene encodes CDR1 SNHLY and CDR2 FYNNEI. The CDR3 bases are TGTGCCAGCAGTGATAGGGACAGGGAAGGGGTGGGCTACGAGCAGTACTTC. This codes for CASSDRDREGVGYEQYF.

In this sample, this clone turned up a few times. The chain carries TRBV10-3 and TRBJ2-3, with 8 bases fitting TRBD2. Germline V lookup: CDR1 ENHRY, CDR2 SYGVKD. The J segment lost 3 bases and the V segment lost 3 bases, leaving 5 bases of the junction unmatched. This CDR3 is 15 amino acids long. The CDR3 DNA reads TGTGCCATCAGTGATGCGGGGGGTAGGACAGATACGCAGTATTTT. This sequence encodes CAISDAGGRTDTQYF.

The chain is built from TRBV2 and TRBJ2-1; D may be TRBD1 (6 bases). This CDR3 spans 13 amino acids. Germline V gives CDR1 SNHLY, CDR2 FYNNEI. The V and J ends lost 3 bases and 4 bases respectively, with 7 bases between them. The CDR3 spells CASSDDRYNEQFF. The CDR3 DNA reads TGTGCCAGCAGTGATGACAGGTACAATGAGCAGTTCTTC.

J is TRBJ2-7 and V is TRBV18; 7 nucleotides agree with TRBD2. Germline V gene data show CDR1 as KGHSH and CDR2 as LQKENI. CDR3 length: 13 amino acids. With V trimmed by 3 bases and J by 4 bases, 3 bases remained unmatched. The CDR3 sequence is CASSPGLVYEQYF. In DNA form, the CDR3 reads TGTGCCAGCTCACCCGGACTAGTTTACGAGCAGTACTTC. Drawing the rest from reference TRBV18 and TRBJ2-7, the complete variable domain is NAGVMQNPRHLVRRRGQEARLRCSPMKGHSHVYWYRQLPEEGLKFMVYLQKENIIDESGMPKERFSAEFPKEGPSILRIQQVVRGDSAAYFCASSPGLVYEQYFGPGTRLTVT.

This chain uses TRBV19 with TRBJ1-4; 8 nucleotides align to TRBD1. Looked up from germline, CDR1 is LNHDA and CDR2 is SQIVND (reference sequence). The junction had 9 bases not matched to a gene; V was cut back by 7 bases and J by 8 bases. The CDR3 is 14 amino acids. CDR3 residues: CASTRTGLEEKLFF. Written as DNA, the CDR3 is TGTGCCAGTACCCGGACAGGGTTGGAGGAAAAACTGTTTTTT.

The chain links TRBV11-3 to TRBJ2-2, with TRBD2 as a possible D gene (5 bases). Trimming removed 5 bases from V and 5 bases from J, with 21 bases in between. The CDR3 contains 17 residues. The germline V gene has CDR1 SGHNT and CDR2 YENEEA. The CDR3 bases are TGTGCCAGCAGCACCCAAGGTGGACTGGGAGTGACCGGGGAGCTGTTTTTT. This gives the protein CASSTQGGLGVTGELFF.

This sequence joins TRBV6-4 and TRBJ1-2; tentatively, D is TRBD1 (6 bases). Germline CDR1 MRHNA, CDR2 SNTAGT. This CDR3 spans 15 amino acids. V was cut by 2 bases and J by 6 bases, with 16 bases left in between. CDR3 in amino acids: CASSDGSRTGHGYTF. The DNA of the CDR3 is TGTGCCAGCAGTGACGGTTCCCGTACAGGGCATGGCTACACCTTC.

This clone was detected once. The genes are TRBV19 and TRBJ2-7, with 10 bases fitting TRBD2. CDR3 size: 18 residues. Germline loops: CDR1 LNHDA, CDR2 SQIVND (reference sequence). The V segment lost 0 bases and the J segment 2 bases; nucleotides outside the gene matches: 10. The chain's CDR3 is CASSIDLSTSGITYEQYF. CDR3 coding DNA: TGTGCCAGTAGTATAGACCTAAGTACTAGCGGGATTACCTACGAGCAGTACTTC.

The chain recombines TRBV7-9 with TRBJ2-1; D might be TRBD1 (6 bases). This CDR3 has 15 amino acids. In germline, CDR1 is SEHNR, CDR2 FQNEAQ (reference sequence). Trimming cost V 4 bases and J 3 bases, with 13 bases left between them. CDR3 protein: CASSSTGPNYNEQFF. The CDR3 nucleotides read TGTGCCAGCAGCTCGACAGGACCCAACTACAATGAGCAGTTCTTC. Full variable domain (outside the CDR3, taken from reference TRBV7-9 and TRBJ2-1): DTGVSQNPRHKITKRGQNVTFRCDPISEHNRLYWYRQTLGQGPEFLTYFQNEAQLEKSRLLSDRFSAERPKGSFSTLEIQRTEQGDSAMYLCASSSTGPNYNEQFFGPGTRLTVL.

The J gene is TRBJ1-4, the V gene TRBV18; D is possibly TRBD1 (6 bases). Germline CDR1 reads KGHSH; CDR2 reads LQKENI. The CDR3 is made up of 15 amino acids. The V and J ends lost 0 bases and 7 bases respectively, with 12 bases between them. CDR3 in amino acids: CASSPPDRGFEKLFF. The CDR3 nucleotides are TGTGCCAGCTCACCACCGGACAGAGGTTTTGAAAAACTGTTTTTT.

The chain is built from TRBV5-1 and TRBJ2-7; tentative D call: TRBD1 (6 bases). Between the trimmed V and J ends, which lost 4 bases and 0 bases, there was a span of 11 bases. This CDR3 spans 14 amino acids. Germline loops: CDR1 SGHRS, CDR2 YFSETQ. As DNA, the CDR3 is TGCGCCAGCAGCGTTGACAGGCTCTCCTACGAGCAGTACTTC. Amino acid sequence: CASSVDRLSYEQYF.

The chain links TRBV11-3 to TRBJ2-7; the D gene is possibly TRBD2 (6 bases). CDR1 is SGHNT, CDR2 YENEEA, per germline. The V gene lost 5 bases and the J gene lost 8 bases, with 16 bases spanning the gap. CDR3 length: 13 residues. The chain's CDR3 is CASSRDSVGQQYF. Here the CDR3 DNA reads TGTGCCAGCAGCAGGGACTCCGTTGGGCAGCAGTACTTC.

This clone was detected only a few times. The chain employs TRBV11-2 and TRBJ2-3; D may be TRBD2 (6 bases). The CDR3 is 15 residues long. Germline CDR1 is SGHAT and CDR2 is FQNNGV. Trimming took 5 bases from V and 3 from J, leaving 15 bases between them. The CDR3: CASSPSGLGTDTQYF. In nucleotides, the CDR3 is TGTGCCAGCAGCCCCAGCGGGCTAGGGACAGATACGCAGTATTTT.

The J gene is TRBJ1-1, the V gene TRBV18; 7 bases map to TRBD1. In germline, CDR1 is KGHSH, CDR2 LQKENI. This CDR3 has 16 residues. The V and J ends lost 4 bases and 1 base, in that order; junction bases with no gene match: 9. The CDR3 is CASSRMTGLSNTEAFF. The DNA for the CDR3 is TGTGCCAGCTCACGAATGACAGGGCTTTCGAACACTGAAGCTTTCTTT. Drawing the rest from reference TRBV18 and TRBJ1-1, the complete variable domain is NAGVMQNPRHLVRRRGQEARLRCSPMKGHSHVYWYRQLPEEGLKFMVYLQKENIIDESGMPKERFSAEFPKEGPSILRIQQVVRGDSAAYFCASSRMTGLSNTEAFFGQGTRLTVV.

This chain joins TRBV6-6 and TRBJ1-3; D perhaps matches TRBD1 (6 bases). Germline assignment: CDR1 MNHNY and CDR2 SVGAGI (reference sequence). Trimming removed 5 bases at V and 8 bases at J, with 13 bases between. The CDR3 sequence is 13 residues long. The CDR3 sequence: CASSRTQGDTIYF. The CDR3 DNA is TGTGCCAGCAGTCGCACACAGGGAGACACCATATATTTT.

This chain connects TRBV6-6 to TRBJ1-2; 11 nucleotides line up with TRBD1. The CDR3 covers 15 residues. Germline CDR1 is MNHNY and CDR2 is SVGAGI (reference sequence). V was pared by 4 bases and J by 4 bases, with 5 bases of the junction left unmatched. The CDR3 nucleotides read TGTGCCAGCAGTTCCGCCGGGACAGGGGGCTATGGCTACACCTTC. As protein: CASSSAGTGGYGYTF.

J is TRBJ2-3 and V is TRBV5-1, with TRBD2 matching 9 bases. V trimming: 4 bases; J trimming: 0 bases; junction bases outside the gene matches: 9. The CDR3 extends over 17 amino acids. Germline lookup yields CDR1 SGHRS and CDR2 YFSETQ. CDR3 sequence reads: CASSHLTSGASTDTQYF. CDR3 nucleotide sequence: TGCGCCAGCAGCCACCTGACTAGCGGAGCGAGCACAGATACGCAGTATTTT.

The V gene is TRBV5-1, the J gene TRBJ2-7, with 10 bases that match TRBD1. Trimming took 0 bases from V and 5 from J; bases not matched to a gene: 8. The CDR3 extends over 16 amino acids. The V gene's germline CDR1 is SGHRS and CDR2 YFSETQ. The CDR3 DNA sequence: TGCGCCAGCAGCTTGGAGGTCGGGACAGGGGCCCACGAGCAGTACTTC. Its translation is CASSLEVGTGAHEQYF.

This sequence joins TRBV24-1 and TRBJ2-1; a possible D gene is TRBD1 (5 bases). The CDR3 loop spans 17 amino acids. From germline, CDR1 is KGHDR and CDR2 SFDVKD. The V and J ends lost 3 bases and 3 bases respectively, with 17 bases between them. The CDR3, as DNA: TGTGCCACCAGTGATCGCATGGGGCCCCGAGGCTACAATGAGCAGTTCTTC. Its translation: CATSDRMGPRGYNEQFF.

This clone was detected a few times. This sequence joins TRBV5-1 and TRBJ2-1, with a weak D call TRBD2 (6 bases). Looked up from germline, CDR1 is SGHRS and CDR2 is YFSETQ. The V end lost 1 base, the J end lost 6 bases, and 17 bases lay between the germline ends. The CDR3 sequence is 16 residues long. The CDR3 DNA reads as TGCGCCAGCAGCTTGTGGGGGGACTCCGCTCTCAATGAGCAGTTCTTC. Its protein is CASSLWGDSALNEQFF.

V usage is TRBV7-2 and J usage is TRBJ1-2, with 8 bases lining up with TRBD1. The V segment lost 2 bases and the J segment 2 bases; nucleotides outside the gene matches: 7. This CDR3 has 16 amino acids. Germline CDR1 and CDR2: SGHTA and FQGNSA. This chain's CDR3 is CASSLNPGGANYGYTF. The CDR3 bases are TGTGCCAGCAGCTTAAACCCAGGGGGCGCGAACTATGGCTACACCTTC. Full variable domain (missing parts from reference TRBV7-2 and TRBJ1-2): GAGVSQSPSNKVTEKGKDVELRCDPISGHTALYWYRQSLGQGLEFLIYFQGNSAPDKSGLPSDRFSAERTGGSVSTLTIQRTQQEDSAVYLCASSLNPGGANYGYTFGSGTRLTVV.

The chain combines TRBV30 with TRBJ2-7; 7 nucleotides match TRBD2. The CDR3 has 13 amino acids. CDR1 is GTSNPN and CDR2 is SVGIG in the germline V gene (reference sequence). Trimming cost V 8 bases and J 2 bases; bases outside gene matches: 9. CDR3 in DNA: TGTGCCGGACGGGGAGCGGGGCCCTACGAGCAGTACTTC. Amino acids: CAGRGAGPYEQYF.

The genes are TRBV30 and TRBJ2-3; D might be TRBD1 (6 bases). CDR1 GTSNPN and CDR2 SVGIG come from the germline V gene (reference sequence). The CDR3 runs to 16 residues. V was pared by 4 bases and J by 4 bases, with 21 bases between. DNA for the CDR3: TGTGCCTGGACCCTAAGGGGACACCCAGCAGCAGATACGCAGTATTTT. Residues: CAWTLRGHPAADTQYF.

The rearrangement uses TRBV5-1 and TRBJ1-6, with 7 bases that match TRBD1. The ends lost 5 bases at V and 9 bases at J; junction bases unmatched: 11. Germline V lookup: CDR1 SGHRS, CDR2 YFSETQ. This CDR3 has 15 residues. This CDR3 reads CASSLPGTEGSPLHF. For the CDR3, the DNA is TGCGCCAGCAGTCTACCCGGGACAGAGGGTTCACCCCTCCACTTT.

The chain uses TRBV7-9 and TRBJ2-7, with D perhaps matching TRBD2 (5 bases). This CDR3 is 14 amino acids long. Germline CDR1 SEHNR, CDR2 FQNEAQ (reference sequence). V gave up 5 bases and J gave up 2 bases, with 13 bases separating them. CDR3 coding DNA: TGTGCCAGCAGCCCGAACTCTAGCCCCTACGAGCAGTACTTC. Protein product: CASSPNSSPYEQYF.

V is TRBV3-1 (or the pseudogene TRBV3-2) and J is TRBJ1-5; D ambiguous. Trimming cost V 0 bases and J 3 bases, with 6 bases left between them. Per the germline V gene, CDR1 is LGHDT and CDR2 is YNNKEL (reference sequence). The CDR3 length is 14 residues. CDR3 protein: CASSQDPSNQPQHF. CDR3 DNA sequence: TGTGCCAGCAGCCAAGACCCTTCCAATCAGCCCCAGCATTTT.

For the CDR3, the DNA is TGCGCCAGCAGCCTGGGGACTAGCCACTATAGCACAGATACGCAGTATTTT. Translating it yields CASSLGTSHYSTDTQYF. The V and J genes are TRBV5-1 and TRBJ2-3, with 9 bases identical to TRBD2. This CDR3 is 17 amino acids long. Germline assignment: CDR1 SGHRS and CDR2 YFSETQ. Losses at the gene ends were 4 bases for V and 0 bases for J; bases not matched to a gene: 9.